Listed below are T cell receptor beta chains from one sample, sequenced in a study of blood T cell repertoires in COVID-19. TCRdb's copy holds only in-frame clones and misses some; the assay was immunoSEQ multiplex PCR. The table has under 250,000 clones, approximately 80% seen once. Sequencing was performed on peripheral blood. The receptors come from a woman aged 55-69 years who had recovered from COVID-19. The CDR3 runs from the conserved cysteine through the conserved F or W. D genes are given only for firm matches. Some rows mark clone size as missing; the rest say once, few, many or name a class of expanded clone.

J gene | V gene | clone size | D gene | CDR3 protein | CDR3 DNA
TRBJ1-4 | TRBV25-1 | - | - | CASEDSLSREKLFF | TGTGCCAGCGAGGACTCATTATCTCGTGAAAAACTGTTTTTT
TRBJ1-2 | TRBV30 | - | - | CAWARGIGYTF | TGTGCCTGGGCGAGAGGAATTGGCTACACCTTC
TRBJ2-5 | TRBV9 | - | - | CASSVGGGGSQETQYF | TGTGCCAGCAGCGTAGGAGGCGGGGGCTCCCAAGAGACCCAGTACTTC
TRBJ1-4 | TRBV19 | - | - | CASSALQEINEKLFF | TGTGCCAGTAGTGCCTTACAGGAAATTAATGAAAAACTGTTTTTT
TRBJ2-7 | TRBV4-2 | - | TRBD1 | CASSQNRGTNEQYF | TGTGCCAGCAGCCAAAACAGGGGGACGAACGAGCAGTACTTC
TRBJ1-2 | TRBV4-1 | - | TRBD1 | CASSQELTGDSVIYGYTF | TGCGCCAGCAGCCAAGAATTGACAGGGGACAGCGTTATCTATGGCTACACCTTC
TRBJ1-5 | TRBV4-1 | - | - | CASSQAGVGVQPQHF | TGCGCCAGCAGCCAAGCGGGTGTCGGGGTTCAGCCCCAGCATTTT
TRBJ2-5 | TRBV3-1/TRBV3-2 | - | - | CASKGITQETQYF | TGTGCCAGCAAGGGGATTACGCAAGAGACCCAGTACTTC
TRBJ2-1 | TRBV7-8 | - | TRBD2 | CASSLPFAGGQESYNEQFF | TGTGCCAGCAGCTTACCTTTTGCGGGGGGCCAAGAAAGCTACAATGAGCAGTTCTTC
TRBJ2-3 | TRBV6-2/TRBV6-3 | - | TRBD1 | CASSYGTGADTQYF | TGTGCCAGCAGTTACGGGACAGGAGCAGATACGCAGTATTTT
TRBJ1-1 | TRBV5-6 | - | - | CASSLARDRTFF | TGTGCCAGCAGCTTGGCCAGGGATCGGACTTTCTTT
TRBJ1-1 | TRBV30 | once | - | CAWSVQENTEAFF | TGTGCCTGGAGTGTGCAGGAGAACACTGAAGCTTTCTTT
TRBJ2-3 | TRBV27 | - | TRBD2 | CASSWGRGLGRDTQYF | TGTGCCAGCAGTTGGGGGAGGGGACTAGGGAGAGATACGCAGTATTTT
TRBJ2-5 | TRBV15 | - | - | CATSSRDKQETQYF | TGTGCCACCAGCAGTCGGGACAAACAAGAGACCCAGTACTTC
TRBJ1-2 | TRBV6-5 | - | TRBD1 | CASSYLDRGRQGYTF | TGTGCCAGCAGTTACTTGGACAGGGGACGTCAAGGCTACACCTTC
TRBJ2-3 | TRBV9 | - | - | CASSPDRDTDTQYF | TGTGCCAGCAGCCCGGACCGGGACACAGATACGCAGTATTTT
TRBJ2-2 | TRBV5-1 | - | TRBD1 | CASSLARQGSGEAGELFF | TGCGCCAGCAGCTTGGCCAGACAGGGCTCTGGCGAAGCCGGGGAGCTGTTTTTT
TRBJ1-5 | TRBV14 | - | - | CASSLGSMGPQHF | TGTGCCAGCAGCCTCGGGAGCATGGGGCCCCAGCATTTT
TRBJ1-4 | TRBV12-3/TRBV12-4 | - | - | CASMPAGREKLFF | TGTGCCAGCATGCCGGCAGGGAGGGAAAAACTGTTTTTT
TRBJ1-1 | TRBV5-1 | - | - | CASSLSGLGGTEAFF | TGCGCCAGCAGCTTGTCTGGGCTGGGGGGGACTGAAGCTTTCTTT
TRBJ2-7 | TRBV6-1 | - | TRBD1 | CASSAAGTDILSSYEQYF | TGTGCCAGCAGTGCCGCCGGGACAGACATTCTCAGCTCCTACGAGCAGTACTTC
TRBJ1-2 | TRBV27 | - | - | CASSLSIDGGGYTF | TGTGCCAGCAGTTTATCGATTGACGGAGGAGGCTACACCTTC